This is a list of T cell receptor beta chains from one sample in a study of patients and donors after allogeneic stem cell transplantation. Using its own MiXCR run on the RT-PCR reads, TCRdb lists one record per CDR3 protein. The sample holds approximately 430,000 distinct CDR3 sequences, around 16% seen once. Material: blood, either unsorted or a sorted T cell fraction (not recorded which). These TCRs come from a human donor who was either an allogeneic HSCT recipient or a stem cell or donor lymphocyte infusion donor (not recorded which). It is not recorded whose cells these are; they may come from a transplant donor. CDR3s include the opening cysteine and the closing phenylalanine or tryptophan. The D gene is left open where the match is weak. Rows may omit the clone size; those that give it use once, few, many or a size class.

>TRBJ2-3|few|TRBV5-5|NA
TGTGCCAGCAGCGACCCGGCGGGCCGCACAGATACGCAGTATTTT
CASSDPAGRTDTQYF
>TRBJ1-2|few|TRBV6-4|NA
TGTGCCAGCAGACCCTCCGGGGACCGCGGTGGCTACACCTTC
CASRPSGDRGGYTF
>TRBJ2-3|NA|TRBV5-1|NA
TGCGCCAGCAGCTTGGCCGGGGCGGACGCTTTGGGAGATACGCAGTATTTT
CASSLAGADALGDTQYF
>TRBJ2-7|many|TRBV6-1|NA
TGTGCCAGCACCCCGGACGGAAAGACCTACGAGCAGTACTTC
CASTPDGKTYEQYF
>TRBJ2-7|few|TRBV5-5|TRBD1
TGTGCCAGCAGTTTCGACAGGGGCCCCTACGAGCAGTACTTC
CASSFDRGPYEQYF
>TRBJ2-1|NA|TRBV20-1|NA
TGCAGTGCTAGAGATTGGGAAATTTACAATGAGCAGTTCTTC
CSARDWEIYNEQFF
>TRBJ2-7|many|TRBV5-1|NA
TGCGCCAGCAGCACCATGGGGAGCTCCTACGAGCAGTACTTC
CASSTMGSSYEQYF
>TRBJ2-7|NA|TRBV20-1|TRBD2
TGCAGTGCTAGAGATGGGGGGGTCGAGCAGTACTTC
CSARDGGVEQYF
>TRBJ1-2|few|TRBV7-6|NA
TGTGCCAGCAGCGCGGGGGGTGAGGGAGGTACCTATGGCTACACCTTC
CASSAGGEGGTYGYTF
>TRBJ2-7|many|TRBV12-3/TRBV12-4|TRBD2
TGTGCCAGCAGTTTTAGGGTGACTAGCGGGAAACAGAACGAGCAGTACTTC
CASSFRVTSGKQNEQYF
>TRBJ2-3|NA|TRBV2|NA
TGTGCCAGCAGTGATGGGGGTACAGATACGCAGTATTTT
CASSDGGTDTQYF
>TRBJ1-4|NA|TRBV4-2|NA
TGTGCCAGCAGCCACTTCGGATGGGACGAAAAACTGTTTTTT
CASSHFGWDEKLFF
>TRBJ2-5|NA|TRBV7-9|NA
TGTGCCAGTGCTCGCCATCCCCAAGAGACCCAGTACTTC
CASARHPQETQYF
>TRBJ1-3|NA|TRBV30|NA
TGTGCCTGGTCGGAGTCGGGCCTCTCTGGAAACACCATATATTTT
CAWSESGLSGNTIYF
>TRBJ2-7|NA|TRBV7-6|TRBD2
TGTGCCAGCAGCTGGGAGGGCGACGAGCAGTACTTC
CASSWEGDEQYF
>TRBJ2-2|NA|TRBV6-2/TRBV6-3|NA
TGTGCCAGCAGTCGGGGTCGGGGGGAGCTGTTTTTT
CASSRGRGELFF
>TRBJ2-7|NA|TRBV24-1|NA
TGTGCCACCAGTGCCGAGGGTTACGAGCAGTACTTC
CATSAEGYEQYF
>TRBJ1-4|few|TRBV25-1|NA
TGTGCCAGCAGAGGGGGGGCGCCAATGGGCGAAAAACTGTTTTTT
CASRGGAPMGEKLFF
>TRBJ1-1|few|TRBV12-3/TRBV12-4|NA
TGTGCCAGCAGAAGAGGCACTGAAGCTTTCTTT
CASRRGTEAFF
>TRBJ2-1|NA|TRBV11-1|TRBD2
TGTGCCAGCAGCTTAAGCCCCTTAGCGGGGCCAACCTACAATGAGCAGTTCTTC
CASSLSPLAGPTYNEQFF
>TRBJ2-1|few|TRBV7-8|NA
TGTGCCAGCAGCCTCGGGGATTTGGCGGCCAGCTCCTACAATGAGCAGTTCTTC
CASSLGDLAASSYNEQFF
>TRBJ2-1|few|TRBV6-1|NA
TGTGCCAGCAGTGACGGGACAGGGACTAGGTTCGAGCAGTTCTTC
CASSDGTGTRFEQFF
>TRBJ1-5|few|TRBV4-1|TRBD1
TGCGCCAGCAGCTCTGGGCCGGGACAGGGGGCAAGTCAGCCCCAGCATTTT
CASSSGPGQGASQPQHF
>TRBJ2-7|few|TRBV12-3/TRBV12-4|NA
TGTGCCAGCAGTTTAATGGGGGCCAGCTCCTACGAGCAGTACTTC
CASSLMGASSYEQYF
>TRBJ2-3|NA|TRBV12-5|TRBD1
TGTGCTAGTGGTTTAAAGGGGGCCGGCACAGATACGCAGTATTTT
CASGLKGAGTDTQYF
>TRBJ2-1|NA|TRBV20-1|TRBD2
TGCAGTGCTAGACCTCTAGCGGGAGGCATAAGCTCCTACAATGAGCAGTTCTTC
CSARPLAGGISSYNEQFF
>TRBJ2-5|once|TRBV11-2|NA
TGTGCCAGCAGCTTAGCTCCCTTTCCCCAAGAGACCCAGTACTTC
CASSLAPFPQETQYF
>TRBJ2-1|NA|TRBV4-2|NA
TGTGCCAGCAGCCATCAACTCAATGAGCAGTTCTTC
CASSHQLNEQFF
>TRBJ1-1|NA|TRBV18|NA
TGTGCCAGCTCACCAGGGGAGGGGATGAACACTGAAGCTTTCTTT
CASSPGEGMNTEAFF
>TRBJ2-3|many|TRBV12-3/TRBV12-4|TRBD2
TGTGCCAGCAGTTTGTCCGCTGGACTAGCGGGGGGACCGATCACAGATACGCAGTATTTT
CASSLSAGLAGGPITDTQYF
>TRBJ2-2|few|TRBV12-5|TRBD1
TGTGCTAGTAATCCTGGGACAGGACCGAACACCGGGGAGCTGTTTTTT
CASNPGTGPNTGELFF
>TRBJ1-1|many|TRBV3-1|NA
TGTGCCAGCAGCCAGGGGAGGAACACTGAAGCTTTCTTT
CASSQGRNTEAFF
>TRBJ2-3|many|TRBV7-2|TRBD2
TGTGCCAGCAGCTTTTGGGGGGGGACCACAGATACGCAGTATTTT
CASSFWGGTTDTQYF
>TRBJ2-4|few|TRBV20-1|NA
TGCAGTGGGACCGGTCCCATACTAGCCAAAAACATTCAGTACTTC
CSGTGPILAKNIQYF
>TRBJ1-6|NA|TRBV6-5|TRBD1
TGTGCCAGCAGTTACGCTCCGGGACAGGGGGGTTCACCCCTCCACTTT
CASSYAPGQGGSPLHF
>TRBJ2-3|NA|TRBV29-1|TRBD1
TGCAGCGTCTCAACAGGGGCGGGCACAGATACGCAGTATTTT
CSVSTGAGTDTQYF
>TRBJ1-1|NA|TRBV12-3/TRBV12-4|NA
TGTGCCAGCAGTTCCGGACTTACGGCCTTCTTT
CASSSGLTAFF
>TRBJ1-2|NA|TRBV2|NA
TGTGCCAGCAGGACCAGGATAAAAGCGGCTAACTATGGCTACACCTTC
CASRTRIKAANYGYTF
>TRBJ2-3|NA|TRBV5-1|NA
TGCGCCAGCAGGCAAACGGGGCCGAGCACAGATACGCAGTATTTT
CASRQTGPSTDTQYF
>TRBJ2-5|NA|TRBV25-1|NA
TGTGCCAGCAGTGCCACCAGGAAGAGAGAGACCCAGTACTTC
CASSATRKRETQYF
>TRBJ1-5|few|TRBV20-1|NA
TGCAGTGCTAGAAGAAAGAGCAATCAGCCCCAGCATTTT
CSARRKSNQPQHF
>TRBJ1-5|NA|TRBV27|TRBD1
TGTGCCAGCAGTTTATCGGGACAGGGGAAACAGCCCCAGCATTTT
CASSLSGQGKQPQHF
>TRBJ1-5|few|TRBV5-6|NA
TGTGCCAGCAGCTTGGCCGCGGATAGCAATCAGCCCCAGCATTTT
CASSLAADSNQPQHF
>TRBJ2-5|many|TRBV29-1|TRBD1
TGCAGCGCACAGGGGAAGGTAGAGACCCAGTACTTC
CSAQGKVETQYF
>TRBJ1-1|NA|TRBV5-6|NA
TGTGCCAGCAGCTTGAGAGGGTTGGGGGCTGAAGCTTTCTTT
CASSLRGLGAEAFF